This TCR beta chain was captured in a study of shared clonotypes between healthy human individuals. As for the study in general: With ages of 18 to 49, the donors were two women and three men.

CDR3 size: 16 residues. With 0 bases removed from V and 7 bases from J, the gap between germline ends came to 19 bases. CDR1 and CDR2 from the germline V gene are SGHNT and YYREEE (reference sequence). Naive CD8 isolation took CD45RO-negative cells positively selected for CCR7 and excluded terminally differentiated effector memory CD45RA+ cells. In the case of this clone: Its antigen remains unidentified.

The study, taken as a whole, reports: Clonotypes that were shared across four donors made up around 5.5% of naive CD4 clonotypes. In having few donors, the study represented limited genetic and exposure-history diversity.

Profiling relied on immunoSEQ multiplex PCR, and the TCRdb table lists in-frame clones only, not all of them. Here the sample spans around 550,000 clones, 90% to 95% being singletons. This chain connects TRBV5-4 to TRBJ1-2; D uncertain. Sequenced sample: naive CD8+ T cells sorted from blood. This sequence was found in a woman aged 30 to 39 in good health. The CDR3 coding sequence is TGTGCCAGCAGCTTGGGTAAGGGCGCAGCGTACCTTGGCTACACCTTC. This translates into CASSLGKGAAYLGYTF.